A single sample is the source of the 15 T cell receptor beta chains below, sequenced in a study of CD8 T cells in Susac syndrome. cDNA came from about 0.5 to 1 ug RNA primed by random hexamers. TCRdb re-called the immunoSEQ multiplex PCR reads through MiXCR, storing one row per CDR3 protein. The data show a few hundred thousand distinct CDR3 sequences, 95% seen once. Input material: CD4+ T cells from PBMCs. Receptors originate from a human donor with multiple sclerosis.

The genes are TRBV5-1 and TRBJ2-1, with 7 bases aligning to TRBD2. The germline CDR1 and CDR2 sequences are SGHRS and YFSETQ. This CDR3 has 15 amino acids. Trimming removed 6 bases from V and 7 bases from J; junction bases left unmatched: 13. The CDR3: CASTPPAGLGNEQFF. The CDR3 coding sequence is TGCGCCAGCACCCCCCCAGCGGGATTAGGGAATGAGCAGTTCTTC.

V is TRBV27 and J is TRBJ2-3; D possibly uses TRBD1 or TRBD2 (6 bases each). Germline CDR1 is MNHEY and CDR2 is SMNVEV (reference sequence). Trimming left V 8 bases short and J 1 base short, with 22 bases between. This CDR3 is built from 17 residues. The chain's CDR3 is CASLPWGEAGGTDTQYF. The CDR3 DNA is TGTGCCAGCCTCCCCTGGGGGGAAGCAGGGGGCACAGATACGCAGTATTTT.

The CDR3 region is CSVRYEDTEAFF. CDR3 DNA sequence: TGCAGCGTTCGTTACGAGGACACTGAAGCTTTCTTT. The chain joins TRBV29-1 to TRBJ1-1; D ambiguous. The V end lost 5 bases, the J end lost 3 bases, and 10 bases lay between the germline ends. The CDR3 runs to 12 residues. Looked up from germline, CDR1 is SQVTM and CDR2 is ANQGSEA.

This clonotype appeared a few times. The V gene is TRBV7-8, the J gene TRBJ2-7; 7 positions agree with TRBD2. The V gene's germline CDR1 is SGHVS and CDR2 FQNEAQ. The length of the CDR3 is 12 residues. V dropped 10 bases and J dropped 2; count of bases not matched to a gene: 5. CDR3 sequence (DNA): TGTGCCACCGGGGGGAGGGCCTACGAGCAGTACTTC. Its translation: CATGGRAYEQYF.

The chain uses TRBV25-1 and TRBJ2-3; 9 bases map to TRBD2. Trimming removed 2 bases from V and 0 bases from J; junction bases left unmatched: 3. Germline V gene lookup returns CDR1 MGHDK and CDR2 SYGVNS. The CDR3 totals 16 residues. The CDR3 loop reads CASSEASGVSTDTQYF. The CDR3 bases are TGTGCCAGCAGTGAAGCTAGCGGGGTTAGCACAGATACGCAGTATTTT.

V is TRBV4-1 and J is TRBJ2-6, with 9 bases fitting TRBD1. CDR1 and CDR2 from the germline V gene are MGHRA and YSYEKL. J gave up 12 bases and V 1 base, and 7 bases lay outside the gene matches. The CDR3 is 15 amino acids. CDR3 in amino acids: CASSQGDRDGIVLTF. As DNA, the CDR3 is TGCGCCAGCAGCCAAGGGGACAGGGATGGGATCGTCCTGACTTTC.

The J gene is TRBJ2-1, the V gene TRBV3-1; no reliable D call. Germline values: CDR1 LGHDT, CDR2 YNNKEL (reference sequence). Trimming stripped 4 bases from V and 0 bases from J, with 13 bases between. This CDR3 is built from 16 residues. CDR3 region: CASSLETHSSYNEQFF. CDR3 nucleotides: TGTGCCAGCAGCCTCGAAACCCATAGCTCCTACAATGAGCAGTTCTTC.

The rearrangement links TRBV6-6 to TRBJ2-1; weak D call: TRBD2 (6 bases). This CDR3 spans 14 amino acids. The germline V gene has CDR1 MNHNY and CDR2 SVGAGI (reference sequence). With 5 bases removed from V and 5 bases from J, the gap between germline ends came to 13 bases. CDR3 nucleotides: TGTGCCAGCAGTACGGGAGCTCTAGACAATGAGCAGTTCTTC. Protein product: CASSTGALDNEQFF.

The J gene is TRBJ1-1, the V gene TRBV30; D is possibly TRBD1 (6 bases). Trimming shortened V by 0 bases and J by 0 bases, and 11 bases separated the two germline ends. The germline CDR1 and CDR2 sequences are GTSNPN and SVGIG (reference sequence). CDR3 length: 15 amino acids. The CDR3 sequence is CAWSVWGPMNTEAFF. DNA of the CDR3: TGTGCCTGGAGTGTATGGGGGCCAATGAACACTGAAGCTTTCTTT.

This clonotype has a single count. The chain has TRBV2 and TRBJ2-5, with D possibly being TRBD1 (7 bases). CDR1 is SNHLY, CDR2 FYNNEI, per germline. V lost 11 bases and J lost 4, with 14 bases in between. The CDR3 contains 12 residues. CDR3 in DNA: TGTGCCGGAGGGACAGTGGGAGAGACCCAGTACTTC. Protein sequence: CAGGTVGETQYF.

V and J are TRBV7-3 and TRBJ2-1, with TRBD2 matching over 7 bases. V was pared by 2 bases and J by 7 bases, with 5 bases of the junction left unmatched. CDR1 SGHTA and CDR2 FQGTGA come from the germline V gene. CDR3 length equals 14 residues. The CDR3: CASSLAGVVNEQFF. As DNA, the CDR3 is TGTGCCAGCAGCTTAGCGGGAGTCGTAAATGAGCAGTTCTTC.

The chain uses TRBV5-1 and TRBJ2-1, with TRBD2 matching 9 bases. The CDR3 contains 19 residues. Looked up from germline, CDR1 is SGHRS and CDR2 is YFSETQ. J lost 0 bases, V lost 1 base, and 11 bases had no gene match. The CDR3 loop reads CASSLPEREASSSYNEQFF. The CDR3, as DNA: TGCGCCAGCAGCTTGCCCGAGCGGGAGGCAAGTAGCTCCTACAATGAGCAGTTCTTC.

V gene TRBV7-2 combines with J gene TRBJ2-7; D ambiguous. Germline loops: CDR1 SGHTA, CDR2 FQGNSA. V lost 0 bases and J 2 bases, leaving 11 bases between the germline ends. CDR3 length: 15 residues. The CDR3 protein is CASSLARGRTYEQYF. The CDR3 DNA reads as TGTGCCAGCAGCTTAGCGCGCGGCAGAACCTACGAGCAGTACTTC.

The CDR3 protein is CASSGADGHTEAFF. As DNA, the CDR3 is TGTGCCAGCAGTGGAGCGGACGGCCACACTGAAGCTTTCTTT. This chain connects TRBV6-1 to TRBJ1-1; D remains ambiguous. The CDR3 runs 14 residues. Trimming shortened V by 4 bases and J by 3 bases, and 12 bases separated the two germline ends. Germline CDR1 is MNHNS and CDR2 is SASEGT.

The J gene is TRBJ2-1, the V gene TRBV30; 8 bases are a match to TRBD2. Germline trimming cut 3 bases from V and 9 bases from J; bases unmatched to any gene: 7. CDR1 is GTSNPN, CDR2 SVGIG, per germline (reference sequence). The CDR3 runs 13 residues. The CDR3 protein is CAWSAELAAEQFF. The CDR3 DNA follows: TGTGCCTGGAGCGCTGAACTAGCGGCTGAGCAGTTCTTC.